The 2 T cell receptor beta chains given below trace back to one sample, sequenced in a study of cytomegalovirus exposure and HLA in healthy donors. PCR was performed using 60 Vbeta and 13 Jbeta primers. The protocol was immunoSEQ multiplex PCR, while the TCRdb copy is restricted to in-frame clones and leaves out a portion. In the table there are approximately 150,000 clones, roughly 80% of which are singletons. Sample: PBMCs. The receptors here all came from a man aged 45 to 65 in good health and CMV-seropositive.

The gene calls are TRBV7-6 and TRBJ2-7; 7 bases fit TRBD1. The CDR3 contains 14 residues. CDR1 and CDR2 (germline): SGHVS, FNYEAQ. With 5 bases clipped from V and 6 bases from J, the junction kept 10 bases outside the gene matches. CDR3: CASSQGVGAGEQYF. The CDR3 coding sequence is TGTGCCAGCAGCCAGGGGGTTGGTGCCGGCGAGCAGTACTTC.

The chain's CDR3 is CASSRSGGEGETQYF. In DNA, the CDR3 is TGCGCCAGCAGCCGTTCGGGGGGGGAAGGAGAGACCCAGTACTTC. The rearrangement links TRBV5-1 to TRBJ2-5; 8 bases are a match to TRBD2. Germline loops: CDR1 SGHRS, CDR2 YFSETQ. With V trimmed by 4 bases and J by 4 bases, 9 bases remained unmatched. The CDR3 loop spans 15 amino acids.